This T cell receptor beta chain was retrieved from a study of cytomegalovirus exposure and HLA in healthy donors. Study as a whole: Clustering assigned over 70% of the roughly 430 genotyped donors to the Caucasian-associated ancestry cluster.

Deletions cut 0 bases from V and 1 base from J, with 8 bases between. CDR3 length: 16 amino acids. Germline loops: CDR1 SGHDT, CDR2 YYEEEE. Vbeta (60) and Jbeta (13) primers were used in the PCR. Here immunoSEQ multiplex PCR was the method, and the copy in TCRdb shows in-frame clones only, minus some. Among roughly 110,000 clones listed, 70% to 85% were seen once. J is TRBJ1-6 and V is TRBV5-6; D unclear. The sequencing sample was made of PBMCs. This clonotype was sampled from a boy aged 5-17 years in good health and CMV-seronegative. The CDR3 DNA follows: TGTGCCAGCAGCTTGGAGAGGAGTTCCTATAATTCACCCCTCCACTTT. This gives the protein CASSLERSSYNSPLHF. The whole variable domain, filled in from reference TRBV5-6 and TRBJ1-6, reads DAGVTQSPTHLIKTRGQQVTLRCSPKSGHDTVSWYQQALGQGPQFIFQYYEEEERQRGNFPDRFSGHQFPNYSSELNVNALLLGDSALYLCASSLERSSYNSPLHFGNGTRLTVT.